This entry describes one TCR beta chain. Its antigen is still unknown. The sample is drawn from a study of T cells after yellow fever vaccination. Overall study results and limits: Weaker, the secondary response peaked sooner, at day 5 versus 15.

This CDR3 comprises 15 residues. Germline V gene lookup returns CDR1 SGHDT and CDR2 YYEEEE. V lost 4 bases to trimming and J lost 0 bases, with 11 bases between them. TCRdb analysed the 5' RACE reads with MiXCR anew, one entry per CDR3 protein. The data hold about 240,000 distinct CDR3 sequences, with around 7% observed a single time. This chain joins TRBV5-6 and TRBJ2-1; TRBD1 or TRBD2 may be the D gene (6 bases each). The TCR originated in a man younger than 45 who received the YFV17D yellow fever vaccine. The sequencing here drew on CD4+ T cells sorted from PBMCs, taken 15 days after the yellow fever booster vaccination. The CDR3 DNA sequence: TGTGCCAGCAGCCCGGGGGCTAGCTCCTACAATGAGCAGTTCTTC. It encodes CASSPGASSYNEQFF.